The 24 T cell receptor beta chains below were found in one sample sequenced in a study of OX40 agonist ivuxolimab in advanced cancers. Some clones are missing from TCRdb's copy, which holds only in-frame ones; the method was immunoSEQ multiplex PCR. The sample lists about 33,000 clones; 88% were seen once. Sample: CD4+ or CD8+ T cells sorted from blood, taken in a trial of the OX40 agonist ivuxolimab. Source of these receptors: an adult with an advanced solid tumor such as melanoma, head and neck, liver or kidney cancer.

This clone occurred once. The chain carries TRBV5-5 and TRBJ1-2; TRBD1 matches at 7 bases. This CDR3 contains 16 residues. V dropped 3 bases and J dropped 0; count of bases not matched to a gene: 8. CDR1 SGHKS and CDR2 YYEKEE come from the germline V gene (reference sequence). CDR3 residues: CASSSLPGTANYGYTF. CDR3 DNA sequence: TGTGCCAGCAGCTCCCTCCCCGGGACAGCTAACTATGGCTACACCTTC.

V is TRBV2 and J is TRBJ1-1; 10 bases agree with TRBD1. V lost 5 bases and J lost 1; bases outside the gene matches: 10. The CDR3 extends over 17 amino acids. Germline V CDR1 and CDR2: SNHLY, FYNNEI. CDR3 residues: CASSLPGTGDENTEAFF. DNA of the CDR3: TGTGCCAGCAGTTTGCCGGGGACAGGGGATGAGAACACTGAAGCTTTCTTT.

The chain combines TRBV7-2 with TRBJ2-4, with TRBD2 matching 9 bases. V was clipped by 4 bases and J by 1 base; unmatched bases: 5. The CDR3 is made up of 16 amino acids. Germline V gives CDR1 SGHTA, CDR2 FQGNSA. CDR3 protein: CASSSAGGPAKNIQYF. CDR3 DNA sequence: TGTGCCAGCAGCTCCGCGGGGGGGCCCGCCAAAAACATTCAGTACTTC. The full variable domain, rest sourced from reference TRBV7-2 and TRBJ2-4, is GAGVSQSPSNKVTEKGKDVELRCDPISGHTALYWYRQSLGQGLEFLIYFQGNSAPDKSGLPSDRFSAERTGGSVSTLTIQRTQQEDSAVYLCASSSAGGPAKNIQYFGAGTRLSVL.

This chain connects TRBV18 to TRBJ2-1; 8 positions agree with TRBD2. With V trimmed by 0 bases and J by 4 bases, 8 bases remained unmatched. CDR1 is KGHSH and CDR2 is LQKENI in the germline V gene. There are 17 residues in the CDR3. The CDR3 spells CASSPPPAGVVYNEQFF. In nucleotides, the CDR3 is TGTGCCAGCTCACCACCCCCAGCGGGAGTGGTTTACAATGAGCAGTTCTTC.

V usage is TRBV19 and J usage is TRBJ2-7, with D perhaps TRBD1 (6 bases). CDR1 is LNHDA and CDR2 is SQIVND in the germline V gene (reference sequence). V dropped 0 bases and J dropped 2 bases, with 11 bases sitting between them. The CDR3 is 15 amino acids. CDR3 DNA sequence: TGTGCCAGTAGTATAGATCGGACAGCTCCCTACGAGCAGTACTTC. As protein: CASSIDRTAPYEQYF.

The chain recombines TRBV6-5 with TRBJ2-3; D might be TRBD2 (5 bases). CDR3 size: 13 residues. CDR1 MNHEY and CDR2 SVGAGI come from the germline V gene. V was trimmed by 6 bases and J by 0 bases, leaving 7 bases between them. The CDR3 DNA follows: TGTGCCAGCAGACTAGAAAGCACAGATACGCAGTATTTT. Protein sequence: CASRLESTDTQYF.

The genes are TRBV6-5 and TRBJ1-4, with a tentative D call TRBD1 (6 bases). The CDR3 has 14 residues. Per the germline V gene, CDR1 is MNHEY and CDR2 is SVGAGI. Deletions cut 6 bases from V and 5 bases from J, with 13 bases between. DNA of the CDR3: TGTGCCAGCAGACGGACAGATCGGAATGAAAAACTGTTTTTT. This gives the protein CASRRTDRNEKLFF.

DNA of the CDR3: TGTGCCAGCAGAGGGACAGGGGGAAGATATGGCTACACCTTC. Amino acids: CASRGTGGRYGYTF. The rearrangement joins TRBV6-5 to TRBJ1-2; 11 bases align to TRBD1. This CDR3 contains 14 residues. Germline CDR1 and CDR2: MNHEY and SVGAGI. With V trimmed by 6 bases and J by 5 bases, 5 bases remained unmatched.

This rearrangement joins TRBV20-1 to TRBJ2-7, with D possibly being TRBD1 (5 bases). Trimming removed 5 bases at V and 7 bases at J, with 12 bases between. Germline CDR1 DFQATT, CDR2 SNEGSKA (reference sequence). The CDR3 contains 11 residues. The DNA of the CDR3 is TGCAGTGCTGACAGATCTAGGGAGCAGTACTTC. Protein product: CSADRSREQYF.

This chain links TRBV4-2 with TRBJ1-6; D unresolved. This CDR3 is built from 16 residues. Trimming removed 5 bases from V and 5 bases from J, with 16 bases in between. In germline, CDR1 is LGHNA, CDR2 YNFKEQ. CDR3 loop: CASSLGYTNDNSPLHF. DNA of the CDR3: TGTGCCAGCAGCTTGGGTTATACCAACGATAATTCACCCCTCCACTTT.

The CDR3 region is CASKERTNEKLFF. The CDR3 DNA reads as TGTGCCAGCAAGGAGCGGACTAATGAAAAACTGTTTTTT. The chain couples TRBV6-6 to TRBJ1-4; D gene ambiguous. Germline CDR1 reads MNHNY; CDR2 reads SVGAGI (reference sequence). The V end was cut by 7 bases, the J end by 2 bases, with 8 bases between. The CDR3 is 13 residues long.

The chain joins TRBV5-6 to TRBJ1-5; maybe TRBD1 (5 bases). Trimming took 2 bases from V and 6 from J, leaving 12 bases between them. The V gene's germline CDR1 is SGHDT and CDR2 YYEEEE. The CDR3 extends over 14 amino acids. CDR3 in amino acids: CASSFREGTQPQHF. Written as DNA, the CDR3 is TGTGCCAGCAGCTTCAGGGAGGGAACTCAGCCCCAGCATTTT.

This chain links TRBV27 with TRBJ2-7, with a weak D call TRBD2 (6 bases). V gave up 2 bases and J gave up 0 bases, with 14 bases separating them. Germline-derived CDR1 and CDR2 are MNHEY and SMNVEV (reference sequence). The CDR3 runs to 16 residues. The CDR3 region has the DNA TGTGCCAGCAGTTTACGGCTGGGACTTACCTCCTACGAGCAGTACTTC. Amino acids: CASSLRLGLTSYEQYF.

This rearrangement joins TRBV9 to TRBJ2-3; D could derive from TRBD1 or TRBD2 (7 bases each). Germline V gives CDR1 SGDLS, CDR2 YYNGEE. Trimming removed 0 bases from V and 1 base from J, with 15 bases in between. The CDR3 is made up of 17 amino acids. CDR3: CASSVERGLAGTDTQYF. CDR3 nucleotide sequence: TGTGCCAGCAGCGTAGAGAGGGGGCTAGCGGGCACAGATACGCAGTATTTT. The variable domain in full, completed from reference TRBV9 and TRBJ2-3, reads DSGVTQTPKHLITATGQRVTLRCSPRSGDLSVYWYQQSLDQGLQFLIQYYNGEERAKGNILERFSAQQFPDLHSELNLSSLELGDSALYFCASSVERGLAGTDTQYFGPGTRLTVL.

The chain recombines TRBV6-5 with TRBJ2-4; 10 bases match TRBD2. Germline assignment: CDR1 MNHEY and CDR2 SVGAGI. With V trimmed by 5 bases and J by 5 bases, 6 bases remained unmatched. The CDR3 has 15 residues. The CDR3 is CASSIAGGRQNIQYF. DNA of the CDR3: TGTGCCAGCAGTATAGCGGGAGGAAGGCAAAACATTCAGTACTTC.

The rearrangement links TRBV30 to TRBJ1-3; a weak D match, TRBD1 (5 bases). CDR1 is GTSNPN, CDR2 SVGIG, per germline (reference sequence). The CDR3 totals 15 residues. Trimming left V 0 bases short and J 0 bases short, with 9 bases between. CDR3 residues: CAWSVGASSGNTIYF. In DNA, the CDR3 is TGTGCCTGGAGTGTAGGGGCATCCTCTGGAAACACCATATATTTT.

The chain links TRBV19 to TRBJ1-5; 9 nucleotides line up with TRBD1. Germline CDR1 reads LNHDA; CDR2 reads SQIVND (reference sequence). With 8 bases clipped from V and 4 bases from J, the junction kept 9 bases outside the gene matches. This CDR3 is 15 amino acids long. The CDR3 sequence: CASGRGQGVNQPQHF. Here the CDR3 DNA reads TGTGCCAGTGGCCGGGGACAGGGTGTGAATCAGCCCCAGCATTTT.

The chain employs TRBV5-6 and TRBJ2-5; tentatively, D is TRBD1 (6 bases). V was trimmed by 0 bases and J by 4 bases, leaving 10 bases between them. The CDR3 has 14 amino acids. Per germline, CDR1 SGHDT and CDR2 YYEEEE. The CDR3 nucleotides are TGTGCCAGCAGCTTGGGGTCAGGGGTAGAGACCCAGTACTTC. Encoded protein: CASSLGSGVETQYF.

This chain uses TRBV10-3 with TRBJ2-7; 9 positions agree with TRBD2. Per the germline V gene, CDR1 is ENHRY and CDR2 is SYGVKD. V lost 3 bases and J lost 0; bases outside the gene matches: 9. The CDR3 covers 17 residues. The CDR3 region is CAISEVTSGPYSYEQYF. In DNA, the CDR3 is TGTGCCATCAGTGAAGTTACTAGCGGGCCGTACTCCTACGAGCAGTACTTC.

V usage is TRBV11-2 and J usage is TRBJ2-2, with TRBD2 identical over 7 bases. CDR1 is SGHAT and CDR2 is FQNNGV in the germline V gene. Trimming removed 1 base from V and 5 bases from J; junction bases left unmatched: 10. The CDR3 is 17 residues long. CDR3 protein: CASSLVVQRDLTGELFF. The CDR3 DNA reads as TGTGCCAGCAGCTTAGTAGTGCAGCGGGATTTAACCGGGGAGCTGTTTTTT.

This chain links TRBV19 with TRBJ1-2; D might be TRBD1 (6 bases). V was clipped by 3 bases and J by 0 bases, with 8 bases between them. Germline V gene lookup returns CDR1 LNHDA and CDR2 SQIVND (reference sequence). This CDR3 is built from 14 residues. In DNA, the CDR3 is TGTGCCAGTAGTATTACAGGGACTAACTATGGCTACACCTTC. It specifies CASSITGTNYGYTF.

This clone was seen a handful of times. The chain recombines TRBV18 with TRBJ1-1; the match to TRBD1 covers 7 bases. CDR3 length: 14 amino acids. The V and J ends lost 1 base and 5 bases, in that order; junction bases with no gene match: 4. Germline CDR1 is KGHSH and CDR2 is LQKENI. Here the CDR3 reads CASSPQGAGTEAFF. DNA of the CDR3: TGTGCCAGCTCACCACAGGGGGCGGGGACTGAAGCTTTCTTT.

The gene calls are TRBV5-1 and TRBJ2-1; a possible D gene is TRBD2 (5 bases). The CDR3 length is 14 residues. The germline V gene encodes CDR1 SGHRS and CDR2 YFSETQ. The V and J ends lost 3 bases and 3 bases respectively, with 10 bases between them. The CDR3 region is CASSWEKVYNEQFF. CDR3 nucleotide sequence: TGCGCCAGCAGCTGGGAGAAGGTCTACAATGAGCAGTTCTTC.

This clone appeared once. The V and J genes are TRBV28 and TRBJ2-2; TRBD2 matches 16 bases. Germline CDR1 reads MDHEN; CDR2 reads SYDVKM. V shed 6 bases, J shed 0 bases, and the junction held 10 bases outside the gene matches. The CDR3 spans 20 residues. Written as DNA, the CDR3 is TGTGCCAGCAGCACATATCCCGGGACTAGCGGGAGGGCGAACACCGGGGAGCTGTTTTTT. It translates to CASSTYPGTSGRANTGELFF.